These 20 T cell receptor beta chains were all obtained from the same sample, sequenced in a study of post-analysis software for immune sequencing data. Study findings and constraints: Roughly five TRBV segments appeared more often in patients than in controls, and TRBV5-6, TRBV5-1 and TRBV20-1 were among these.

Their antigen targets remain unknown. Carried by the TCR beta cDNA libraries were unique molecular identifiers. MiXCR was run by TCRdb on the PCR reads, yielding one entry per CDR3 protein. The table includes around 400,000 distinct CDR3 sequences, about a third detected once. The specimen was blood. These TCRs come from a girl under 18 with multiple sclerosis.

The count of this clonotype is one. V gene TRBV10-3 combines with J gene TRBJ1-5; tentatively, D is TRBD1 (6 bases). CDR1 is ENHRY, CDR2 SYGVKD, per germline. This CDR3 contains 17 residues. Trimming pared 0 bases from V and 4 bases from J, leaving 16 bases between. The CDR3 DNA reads TGTGCCATCAGTGAGTCACTAGACAGGTCCTTAAATCAGCCCCAGCATTTT. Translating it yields CAISESLDRSLNQPQHF.

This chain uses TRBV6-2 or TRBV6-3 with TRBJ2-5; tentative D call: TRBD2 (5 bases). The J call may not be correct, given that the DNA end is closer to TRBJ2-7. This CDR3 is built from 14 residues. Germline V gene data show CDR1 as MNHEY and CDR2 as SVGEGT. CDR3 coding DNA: TGTGCCAGCAGTTACGCCGGGGTAGCCCTCGAGCAGTACTTC. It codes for CASSYAGVALEQYF.

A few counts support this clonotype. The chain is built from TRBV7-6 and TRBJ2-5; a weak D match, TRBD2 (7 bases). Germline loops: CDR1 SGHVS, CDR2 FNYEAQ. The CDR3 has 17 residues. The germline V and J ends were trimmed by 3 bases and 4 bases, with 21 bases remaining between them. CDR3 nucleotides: TGTGCCAGCAGCTTCAGAACGCCTGTGGGGGGGCTAGAGACCCAGTACTTC. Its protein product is CASSFRTPVGGLETQYF.

The CDR3 DNA reads as TGTGCCAGCACCCTACTTCTGACTAGCGGATACACAGATACGCAGTATTTT. Protein sequence: CASTLLLTSGYTDTQYF. The gene calls are TRBV6-6 and TRBJ2-3, with 9 bases lining up with TRBD2. CDR1 MNHNY and CDR2 SVGAGI come from the germline V gene (reference sequence). Losses at the gene ends were 7 bases for V and 2 bases for J; bases not matched to a gene: 13. This CDR3 has 17 residues.

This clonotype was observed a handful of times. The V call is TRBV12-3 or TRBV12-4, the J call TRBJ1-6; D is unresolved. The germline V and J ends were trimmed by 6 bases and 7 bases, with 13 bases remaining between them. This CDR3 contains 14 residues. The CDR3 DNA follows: TGTGCCAGCAGCACGCAAGGAGGGAATTCACCCCTCCACTTT. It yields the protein CASSTQGGNSPLHF.

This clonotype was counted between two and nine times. CDR3 residues: CASSPGQPYQETQYF. CDR3 DNA: TGTGCCAGCAGTCCGGGACAGCCGTACCAAGAGACCCAGTACTTC. The chain combines TRBV5-5 with TRBJ2-5; 7 positions match TRBD1. The germline gives CDR1 SGHKS, CDR2 YYEKEE (reference sequence). CDR3 length: 15 residues. V lost 5 bases and J lost 0; bases outside the gene matches: 7.

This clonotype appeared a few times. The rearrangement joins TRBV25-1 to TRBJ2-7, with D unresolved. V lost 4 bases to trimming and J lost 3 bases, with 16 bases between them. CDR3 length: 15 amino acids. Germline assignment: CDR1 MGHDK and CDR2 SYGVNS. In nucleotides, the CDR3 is TGTGCCAGCAGTGCCCCGGAAAATGGTGACTACGAGCAGTACTTC. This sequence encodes CASSAPENGDYEQYF.

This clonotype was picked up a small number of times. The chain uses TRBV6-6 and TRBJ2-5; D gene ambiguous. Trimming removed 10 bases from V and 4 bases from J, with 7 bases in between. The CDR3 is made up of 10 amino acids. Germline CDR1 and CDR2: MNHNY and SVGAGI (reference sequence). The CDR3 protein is CATFLETQYF. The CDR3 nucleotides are TGTGCCACCTTCTTAGAGACCCAGTACTTC.

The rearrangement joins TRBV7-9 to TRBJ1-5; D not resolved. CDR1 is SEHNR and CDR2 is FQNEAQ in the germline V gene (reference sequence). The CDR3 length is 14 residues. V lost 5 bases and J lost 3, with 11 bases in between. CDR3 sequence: CASSPSSFNQPQHF. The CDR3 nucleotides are TGTGCCAGCAGCCCCAGTTCTTTCAATCAGCCCCAGCATTTT.

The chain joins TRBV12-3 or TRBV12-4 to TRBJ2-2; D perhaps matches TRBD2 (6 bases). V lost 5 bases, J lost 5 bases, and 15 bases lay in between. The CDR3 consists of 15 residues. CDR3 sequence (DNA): TGTGCCAGCAGTCTCCGGACTCGGGGGACCGGGGAGCTGTTTTTT. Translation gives CASSLRTRGTGELFF.

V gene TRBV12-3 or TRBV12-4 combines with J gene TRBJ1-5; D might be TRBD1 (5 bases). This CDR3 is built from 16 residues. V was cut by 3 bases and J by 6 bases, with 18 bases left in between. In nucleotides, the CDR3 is TGTGCCAGCAGTTTCTACGGACGGGGGGGGGTTCAGCCCCAGCATTTT. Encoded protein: CASSFYGRGGVQPQHF.

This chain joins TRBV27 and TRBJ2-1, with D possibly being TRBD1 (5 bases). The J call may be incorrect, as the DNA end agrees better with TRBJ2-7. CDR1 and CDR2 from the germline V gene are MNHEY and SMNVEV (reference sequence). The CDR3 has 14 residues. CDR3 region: CASKGGRAYNEQYF. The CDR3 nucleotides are TGTGCCAGCAAAGGTGGCAGGGCCTACAATGAGCAGTACTTC.

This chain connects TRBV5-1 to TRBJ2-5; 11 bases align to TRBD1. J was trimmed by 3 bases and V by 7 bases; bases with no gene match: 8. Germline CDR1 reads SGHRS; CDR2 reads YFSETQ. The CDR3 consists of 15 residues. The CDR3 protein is CASHSWDRGEETQYF. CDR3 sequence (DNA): TGCGCCAGCCACTCATGGGACAGGGGGGAAGAGACCCAGTACTTC.

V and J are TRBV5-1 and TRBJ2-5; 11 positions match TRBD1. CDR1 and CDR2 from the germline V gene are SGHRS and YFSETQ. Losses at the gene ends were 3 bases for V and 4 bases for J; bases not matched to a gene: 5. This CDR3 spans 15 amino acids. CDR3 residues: CASSSTGTGGETQYF. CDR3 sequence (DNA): TGCGCCAGCAGCTCAACCGGGACAGGGGGAGAGACCCAGTACTTC.

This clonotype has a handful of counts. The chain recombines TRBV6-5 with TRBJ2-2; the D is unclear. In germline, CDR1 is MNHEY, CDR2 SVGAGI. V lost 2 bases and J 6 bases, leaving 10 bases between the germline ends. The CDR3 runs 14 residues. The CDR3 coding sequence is TGTGCCAGCAGTTACGTGAGTGGGGCCGGGGAGCTGTTTTTT. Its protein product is CASSYVSGAGELFF.

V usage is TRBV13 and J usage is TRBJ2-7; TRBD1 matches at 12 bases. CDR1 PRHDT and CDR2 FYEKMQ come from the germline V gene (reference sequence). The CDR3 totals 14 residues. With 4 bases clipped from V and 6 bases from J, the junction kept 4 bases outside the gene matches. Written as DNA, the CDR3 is TGTGCCAGCAGCTACGGGACAGGGGGCTCCGAGCAGTACTTC. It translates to CASSYGTGGSEQYF.

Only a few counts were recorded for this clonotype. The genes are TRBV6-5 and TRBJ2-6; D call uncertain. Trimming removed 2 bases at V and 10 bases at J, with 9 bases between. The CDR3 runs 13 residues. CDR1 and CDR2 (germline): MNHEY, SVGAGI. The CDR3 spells CASSYGLGNVLTF. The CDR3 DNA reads TGTGCCAGCAGTTACGGGCTAGGGAACGTCCTGACTTTC.

This CDR3 reads CSARAPKQGRSASNQPQHF. DNA for the CDR3: TGCAGTGCTAGAGCCCCAAAACAGGGGAGGTCTGCTAGCAATCAGCCCCAGCATTTT. The chain employs TRBV20-1 and TRBJ1-5; the match to TRBD1 covers 7 bases. The V segment lost 1 base and the J segment 0 bases; nucleotides outside the gene matches: 15. The CDR3 has 19 residues. Germline V lookup: CDR1 DFQATT, CDR2 SNEGSKA (reference sequence).

The CDR3 DNA sequence: TGTGCCAGCAGCCAAGAAGGGACTTCGTACAATGAGCAGTTCTTC. Translating it yields CASSQEGTSYNEQFF. This rearrangement joins TRBV3-1 to TRBJ2-1; a weak D match, TRBD2 (6 bases). The CDR3 loop spans 15 amino acids. CDR1 is LGHDT and CDR2 is YNNKEL in the germline V gene (reference sequence). Trimming shortened V by 0 bases and J by 4 bases, and 10 bases separated the two germline ends.

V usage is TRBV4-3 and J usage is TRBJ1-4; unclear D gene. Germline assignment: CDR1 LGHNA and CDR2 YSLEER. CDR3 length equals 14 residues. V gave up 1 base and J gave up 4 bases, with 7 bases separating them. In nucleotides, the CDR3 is TGCGCCAGCAGCCAAGGTTGGGTTAATGAAAAACTGTTTTTT. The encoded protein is CASSQGWVNEKLFF.